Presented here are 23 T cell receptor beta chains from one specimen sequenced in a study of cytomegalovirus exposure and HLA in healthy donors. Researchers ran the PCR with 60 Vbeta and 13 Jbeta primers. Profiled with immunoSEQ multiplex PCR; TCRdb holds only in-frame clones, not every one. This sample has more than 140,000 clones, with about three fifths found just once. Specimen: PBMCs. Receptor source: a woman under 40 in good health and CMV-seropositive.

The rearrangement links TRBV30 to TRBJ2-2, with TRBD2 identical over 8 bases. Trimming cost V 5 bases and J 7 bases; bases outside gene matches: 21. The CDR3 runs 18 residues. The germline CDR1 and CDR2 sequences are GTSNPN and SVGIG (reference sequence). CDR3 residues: CAWERRGRAGRAFGELFF. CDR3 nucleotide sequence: TGTGCCTGGGAGCGCCGGGGGCGCGCCGGGAGGGCCTTCGGGGAGCTGTTTTTT.

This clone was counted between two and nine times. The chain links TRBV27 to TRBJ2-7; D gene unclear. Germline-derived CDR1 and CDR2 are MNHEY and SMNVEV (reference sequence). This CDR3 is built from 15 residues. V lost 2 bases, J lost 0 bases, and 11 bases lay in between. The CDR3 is CASSLAQASSYEQYF. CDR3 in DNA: TGTGCCAGCAGTTTAGCCCAGGCAAGCTCCTACGAGCAGTACTTC.

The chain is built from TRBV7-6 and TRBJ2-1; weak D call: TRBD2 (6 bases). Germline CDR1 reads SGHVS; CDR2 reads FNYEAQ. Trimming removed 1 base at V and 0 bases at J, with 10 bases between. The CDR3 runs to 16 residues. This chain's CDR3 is CASSLELASSYNEQFF. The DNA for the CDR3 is TGTGCCAGCAGCTTAGAACTAGCCTCCTCCTACAATGAGCAGTTCTTC.

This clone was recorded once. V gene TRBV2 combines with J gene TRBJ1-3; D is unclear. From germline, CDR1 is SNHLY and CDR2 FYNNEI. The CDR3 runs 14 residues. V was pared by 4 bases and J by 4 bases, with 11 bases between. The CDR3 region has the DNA TGTGCCAGCAGTGCAACAGAGCTCGGAAACACCATATATTTT. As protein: CASSATELGNTIYF. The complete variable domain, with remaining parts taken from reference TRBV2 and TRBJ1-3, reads EPEVTQTPSHQVTQMGQEVILRCVPISNHLYFYWYRQILGQKVEFLVSFYNNEISEKSEIFDDQFSVERPDGSNFTLKIRSTKLEDSAMYFCASSATELGNTIYFGEGSWLTVV.

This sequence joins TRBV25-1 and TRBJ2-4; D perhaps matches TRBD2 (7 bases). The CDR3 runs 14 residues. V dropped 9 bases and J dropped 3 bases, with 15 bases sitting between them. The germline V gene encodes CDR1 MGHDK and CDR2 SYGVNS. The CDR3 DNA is TGTGCCAGTAGGGGAGGGGGGGTCAAAAACATTCAGTACTTC. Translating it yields CASRGGGVKNIQYF.

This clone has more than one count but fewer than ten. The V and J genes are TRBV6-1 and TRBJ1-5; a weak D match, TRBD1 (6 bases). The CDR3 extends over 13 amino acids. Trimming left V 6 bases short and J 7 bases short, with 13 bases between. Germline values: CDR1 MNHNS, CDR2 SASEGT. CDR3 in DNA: TGTGCCAGCAGCCAACAGGGTGGGCAGCCCCAGCATTTT. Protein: CASSQQGGQPQHF.

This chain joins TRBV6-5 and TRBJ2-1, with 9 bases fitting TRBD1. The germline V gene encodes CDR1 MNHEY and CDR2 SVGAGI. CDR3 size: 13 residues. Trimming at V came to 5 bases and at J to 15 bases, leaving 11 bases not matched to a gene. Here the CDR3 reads CASSGTGGARPFF. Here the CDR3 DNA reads TGTGCCAGCAGTGGTACAGGGGGCGCCAGGCCGTTCTTC.

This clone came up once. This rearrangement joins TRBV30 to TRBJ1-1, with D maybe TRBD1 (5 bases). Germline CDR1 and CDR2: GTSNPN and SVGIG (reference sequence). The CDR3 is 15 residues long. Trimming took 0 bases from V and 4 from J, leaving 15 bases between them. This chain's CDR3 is CAWSVDAGMSTEAFF. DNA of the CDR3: TGTGCCTGGAGTGTAGATGCAGGGATGAGCACTGAAGCTTTCTTT.

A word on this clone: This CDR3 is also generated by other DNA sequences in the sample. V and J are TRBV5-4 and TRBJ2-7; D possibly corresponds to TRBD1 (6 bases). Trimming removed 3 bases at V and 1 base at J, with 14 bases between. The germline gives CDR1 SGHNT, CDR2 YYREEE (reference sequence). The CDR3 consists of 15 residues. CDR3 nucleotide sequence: TGTGCCAGCAGCTCAACCCAGGGGTTTTCCTACGAGCAGTACTTC. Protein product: CASSSTQGFSYEQYF. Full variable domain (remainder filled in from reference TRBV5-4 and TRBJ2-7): ETGVTQSPTHLIKTRGQQVTLRCSSQSGHNTVSWYQQALGQGPQFIFQYYREEENGRGNFPPRFSGLQFPNYSSELNVNALELDDSALYLCASSSTQGFSYEQYFGPGTRLTVT.

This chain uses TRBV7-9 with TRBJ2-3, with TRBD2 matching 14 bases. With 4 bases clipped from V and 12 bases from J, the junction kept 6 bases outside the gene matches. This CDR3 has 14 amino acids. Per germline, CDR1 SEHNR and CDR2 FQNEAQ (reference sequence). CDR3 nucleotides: TGTGCCAGCAGCTCCGGGACTAGCGGGAGAGTTCAGTATTTT. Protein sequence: CASSSGTSGRVQYF.

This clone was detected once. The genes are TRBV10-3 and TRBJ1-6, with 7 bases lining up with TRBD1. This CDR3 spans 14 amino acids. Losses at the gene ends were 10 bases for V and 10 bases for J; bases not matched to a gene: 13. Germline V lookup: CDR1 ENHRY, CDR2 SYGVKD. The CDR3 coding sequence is TGTGCCACCAAAGTAGACAGGGACGGCTCACCCCTCCACTTT. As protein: CATKVDRDGSPLHF.

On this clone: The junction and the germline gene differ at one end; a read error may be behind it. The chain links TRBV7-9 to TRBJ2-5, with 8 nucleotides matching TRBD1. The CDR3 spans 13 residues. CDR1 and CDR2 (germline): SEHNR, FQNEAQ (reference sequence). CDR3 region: CVSRDRQLETQYF. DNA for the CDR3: TGTGTCAGCCGGGACAGGCAACTGGAGACCCAGTACTTC.

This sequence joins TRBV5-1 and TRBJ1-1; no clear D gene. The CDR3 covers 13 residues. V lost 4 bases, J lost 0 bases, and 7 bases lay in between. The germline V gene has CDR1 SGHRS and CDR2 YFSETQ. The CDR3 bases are TGCGCCAGCAGCCCAAGCATGAACACTGAAGCTTTCTTT. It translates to CASSPSMNTEAFF.

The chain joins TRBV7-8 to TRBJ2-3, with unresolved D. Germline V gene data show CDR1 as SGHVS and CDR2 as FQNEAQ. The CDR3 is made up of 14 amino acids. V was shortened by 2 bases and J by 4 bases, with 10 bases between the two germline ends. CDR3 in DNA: TGTGCCAGCAGCTTAAAGAGGCTAGCAGATACGCAGTATTTT. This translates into CASSLKRLADTQYF.

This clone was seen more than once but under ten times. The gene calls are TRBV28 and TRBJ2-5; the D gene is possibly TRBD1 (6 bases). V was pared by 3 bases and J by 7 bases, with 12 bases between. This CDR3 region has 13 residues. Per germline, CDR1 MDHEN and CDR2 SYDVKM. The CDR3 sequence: CASSLAATGTQYF. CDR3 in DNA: TGTGCCAGCAGTTTGGCGGCGACAGGGACCCAGTACTTC.

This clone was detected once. CDR3 sequence (DNA): TGTGCCAGCAGCGTCAGACCAGCGGGGGGTTTCACAGATACGCAGTATTTT. It encodes CASSVRPAGGFTDTQYF. The chain has TRBV9 and TRBJ2-3; 9 bases are shared with TRBD2. CDR3 length equals 17 residues. Germline V gene sequence: CDR1 SGDLS, CDR2 YYNGEE. Losses at the gene ends were 2 bases for V and 2 bases for J; bases not matched to a gene: 9.

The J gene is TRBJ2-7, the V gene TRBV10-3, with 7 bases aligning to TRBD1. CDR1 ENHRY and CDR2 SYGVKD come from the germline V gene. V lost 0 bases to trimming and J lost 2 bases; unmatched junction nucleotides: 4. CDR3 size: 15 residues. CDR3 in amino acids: CAISESYRGTYEQYF. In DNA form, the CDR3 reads TGTGCCATCAGTGAGTCGTACAGGGGAACCTACGAGCAGTACTTC.

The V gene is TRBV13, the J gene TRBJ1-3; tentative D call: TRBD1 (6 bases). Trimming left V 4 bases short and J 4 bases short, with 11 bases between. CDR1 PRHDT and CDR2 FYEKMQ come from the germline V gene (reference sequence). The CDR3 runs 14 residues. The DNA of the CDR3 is TGTGCCAGCAGCTACAGGGTAGACGGAAACACCATATATTTT. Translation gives CASSYRVDGNTIYF. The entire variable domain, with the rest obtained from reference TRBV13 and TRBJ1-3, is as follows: AAGVIQSPRHLIKEKRETATLKCYPIPRHDTVYWYQQGPGQDPQFLISFYEKMQSDKGSIPDRFSAQQFSDYHSELNMSSLELGDSALYFCASSYRVDGNTIYFGEGSWLTVV.

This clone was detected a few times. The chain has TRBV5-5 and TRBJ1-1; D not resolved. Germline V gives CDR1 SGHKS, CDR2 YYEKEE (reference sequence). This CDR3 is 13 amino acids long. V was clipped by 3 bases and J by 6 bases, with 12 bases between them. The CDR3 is CASSSLGAPEAFF. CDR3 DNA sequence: TGTGCCAGCAGCTCCCTGGGCGCCCCTGAAGCTTTCTTT.

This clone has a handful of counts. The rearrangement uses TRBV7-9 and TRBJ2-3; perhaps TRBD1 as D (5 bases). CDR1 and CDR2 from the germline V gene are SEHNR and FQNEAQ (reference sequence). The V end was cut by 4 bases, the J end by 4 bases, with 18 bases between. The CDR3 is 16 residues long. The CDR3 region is CASSSLLRVDADTQYF. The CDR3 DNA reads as TGTGCCAGCAGCTCCCTTCTCAGGGTCGACGCAGATACGCAGTATTTT.

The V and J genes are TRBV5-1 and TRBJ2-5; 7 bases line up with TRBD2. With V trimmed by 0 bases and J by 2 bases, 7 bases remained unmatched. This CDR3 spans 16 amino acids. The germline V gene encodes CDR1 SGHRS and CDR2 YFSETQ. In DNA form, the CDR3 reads TGCGCCAGCAGCTTGGGGATCCTAGCGGATCAAGAGACCCAGTACTTC. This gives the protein CASSLGILADQETQYF.

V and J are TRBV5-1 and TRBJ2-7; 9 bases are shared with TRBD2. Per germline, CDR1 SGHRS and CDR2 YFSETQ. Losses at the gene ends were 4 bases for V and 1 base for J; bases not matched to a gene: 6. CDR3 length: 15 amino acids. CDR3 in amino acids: CASSDILAGSYEQYF. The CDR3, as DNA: TGCGCCAGCAGCGATATACTAGCGGGTTCCTACGAGCAGTACTTC. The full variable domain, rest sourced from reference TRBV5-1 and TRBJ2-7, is KAGVTQTPRYLIKTRGQQVTLSCSPISGHRSVSWYQQTPGQGLQFLFEYFSETQRNKGNFPGRFSGRQFSNSRSEMNVSTLELGDSALYLCASSDILAGSYEQYFGPGTRLTVT.

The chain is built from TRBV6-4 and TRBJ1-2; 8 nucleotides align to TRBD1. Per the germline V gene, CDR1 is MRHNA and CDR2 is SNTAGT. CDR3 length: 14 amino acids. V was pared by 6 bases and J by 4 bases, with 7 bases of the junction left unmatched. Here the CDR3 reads CASRGDRSVYGYTF. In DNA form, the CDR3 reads TGTGCCAGCAGGGGGGACAGGTCGGTCTATGGCTACACCTTC.